This paragraph reports one TCR beta chain. The data are from a study of blood T cell repertoires in COVID-19. At the level of the study: Samples representing acute and convalescent COVID-19 were sourced from the United States, Italy and Spain. PBMCs, B-cell-depleted T cells, or T cells provided the cDNA or gDNA that made up the material.

Authors' methods: Estimation of nucleated cell counts was performed using reference gene primer amplification. Assay used: immunoSEQ multiplex PCR; TCRdb lists only in-frame clones, some missing. That table gives V, J and clone size, and the DNA gave D and trimming. In the table there are tens of thousands of clones, 75% to 85% of which are singletons. Germline V gene data show CDR1 as MNHNS and CDR2 as SASEGT. CDR3 size: 19 residues. V dropped 2 bases and J dropped 3; count of bases not matched to a gene: 13. V usage is TRBV6-1 and J usage is TRBJ2-2; 9 positions agree with TRBD2. Source material: peripheral blood. The sequence derives from a human donor in a cohort sampled during active COVID-19. The CDR3 DNA follows: TGTGCCAGCAGTGAATCGAGGTCTAGCGGGGAGATTGACACCGGGGAGCTGTTTTTT. Translated: CASSESRSSGEIDTGELFF.